The clone carrying this T cell receptor beta chain was counted a few times. This record belongs to a study of blood T cell repertoires in COVID-19. The wider study: Researchers got acute and convalescent COVID-19 samples from the United States, Italy and Spain. T cells, B-cell-depleted T cells, or PBMCs supplied cDNA or gDNA.

In the authors' workflow: How many nucleated cells were present was estimated from reference gene primer amplification. The repertoire was sequenced with immunoSEQ multiplex PCR; TCRdb's copy has only in-frame clones and lacks some. V, J and clone size reflect that table, while D and trimming were determined from the DNA. The sample lists about 79,000 clones, approximately 90% seen once, with 11% to 15% in the top ten. V lost 1 base and J lost 5, with 9 bases in between. CDR1 is MGHRA and CDR2 is YSYEKL in the germline V gene. The CDR3 loop spans 15 amino acids. Source material: peripheral blood. This TCR came from a man between 65 and 79 years old with active or convalescent COVID-19. The chain combines TRBV4-1 with TRBJ1-6, with D hard to call. CDR3 in DNA: TGCGCCAGCAGCCAAGGGACTGCCAATAATTCACCCCTCCACTTT. This encodes CASSQGTANNSPLHF.